The sample holds many counts of the clone carrying this T cell receptor beta chain. What it binds is not known. These data belong to a study of T cell repertoires in cytomegalovirus infection. Study-wide context: Carrying CMV and the relevant HLA type showed in public TCR beta signatures.

TCRdb re-analysed the reads in MiXCR, keeping a single row per CDR3 protein. The sample has around 450,000 distinct CDR3 sequences; approximately 10% are singletons. Study outcomes and limitations: HLA-C-restricted, CMV-specific TCR beta clonotypes were dominant ex vivo. Carriers of CMV plus the relevant HLA were identified by cumulative public TCR beta family frequency.

CDR1 and CDR2 from the germline V gene are MDHEN and SYDVKM. This CDR3 region has 14 residues. V lost 2 bases and J lost 0, with 7 bases in between. What was sequenced was PBMCs. This TCR was sampled from a human donor in good health (CMV status not recorded). Some clones in this sample may be carry-over from other donors' samples. The chain combines TRBV28 with TRBJ2-5; D unclear. DNA for the CDR3: TGTGCCAGCAGTTTACCGGAGTACCAAGAGACCCAGTACTTC. Its protein product is CASSLPEYQETQYF.